This note documents a single T cell receptor beta chain sequence. What this receptor recognizes is not known. Base qualities are not at hand, and no much larger clone is one base apart. The germline V gene (reference sequence) supplies CDR1 SGHNT and CDR2 YYREEE. V gives up 3 bases and J gives up 8 bases, and the segment between their germline ends measures 11 bases. Spanning cysteine to phenylalanine, the CDR3 consists of 12 amino acids. Just CDR3 DNA is preserved here, 36 bases in frame from base 1. The CDR3 regions of human TCRbeta chains were analyzed by immunosequencing. Turning to the authors' computational methods: Repertoire TCRs were checked for matches against a reference library of SARS-CoV-2-specific TCRs that had been generated using the MIRA antigen-specificity platform. Breadth meant the fraction of unique TCRs that were SARS-CoV-2-associated, whereas depth meant the fraction of total T cells that were SARS-CoV-2-associated. Using the MIRA data, each spike-specific TCR was mapped to the spike region that the TCR reacts to and placed in a CD4 or CD8 class. Log10-transformed breadth and depth values were compared by one-way ANOVA with Sidak's multiple comparisons tests. TCRdb holds this immuneACCESS table with in-frame rearrangements only. Some clones are missing; in checked studies, unresolved V genes explain under half, and the rest has no known cause. The DNA was the basis for D and trimming; V, J and clone size are from that table. The sample table holds about 150,000 clones, of which approximately 88% were seen once. Less than 2.5% of the sample comes from the top ten.

The entry originates in a study of T cell responses to AZD1222 COVID-19 vaccine (dated by TCRdb to the early 2020s). Context from the whole study: AZD1222 recipients given second doses at about 4 weeks or at about 12 weeks were pooled, since spike-specific TCR depth and breadth were not found to differ between the two schedules. A total of just over 230 trial participants underwent TCR sequencing, of whom under 220 had received two doses of AZD1222 and about 25 had received two doses of the MenACWY control vaccine. Trial participants were enrolled by age into subgroups of 18-55, 56-69 and 70-plus years, and around 150, 28 and 57 TCR-sequenced participants, respectively, were included in these subgroups. The full study reports these points: Because no day 14 peak-response samples were available, the repertoires could be characterized only after the peak T cell response. Conclusions about previously exposed vaccinees are limited because only a handful of AZD1222 recipients were SARS-CoV-2 seropositive at baseline. Reportedly, close to half of the unique spike-specific TCRs recognized epitopes lying outside the regions that are mutated in the B.1.351 and B.1.1.7 variants. Participants were mostly white British and included more females than males, and it was suggested by the authors that clonal diversity may have been underestimated. The 56-69-year group was small, and its depth increase did not reach significance, likely because of low power. The whole spike protein was spanned by vaccine-associated CD4 TCRs, and dominant responses were seen in regions 160-218 and 743-854. A significant rise in spike-specific TCR breadth and depth was observed after two AZD1222 doses relative to day 0 and relative to MenACWY recipients.

What this sample's time point label stands for: baseline before first vaccination. The vaccinee samples were drawn from two UK trials, COV001 and COV002, one of which was a single-blind randomized controlled phase 2/3 trial testing AZD1222 (ChAdOx1 nCoV-19) in healthy adults. Trial participant PBMC samples were collected at day 0 and day 28 after the second dose for TCRbeta chain sequencing. Here the chain combines TRBV5-4 and TRBJ1-2; no D gene call is confident. This TCR came from an adult in good health. The sample here was peripheral blood, taken on day 0 of AZD1222 vaccination. The nucleotides read TGTGCCAGCAGCTCTGACGCGAGAGGCTACACCTTC. This gives the protein CASSSDARGYTF.